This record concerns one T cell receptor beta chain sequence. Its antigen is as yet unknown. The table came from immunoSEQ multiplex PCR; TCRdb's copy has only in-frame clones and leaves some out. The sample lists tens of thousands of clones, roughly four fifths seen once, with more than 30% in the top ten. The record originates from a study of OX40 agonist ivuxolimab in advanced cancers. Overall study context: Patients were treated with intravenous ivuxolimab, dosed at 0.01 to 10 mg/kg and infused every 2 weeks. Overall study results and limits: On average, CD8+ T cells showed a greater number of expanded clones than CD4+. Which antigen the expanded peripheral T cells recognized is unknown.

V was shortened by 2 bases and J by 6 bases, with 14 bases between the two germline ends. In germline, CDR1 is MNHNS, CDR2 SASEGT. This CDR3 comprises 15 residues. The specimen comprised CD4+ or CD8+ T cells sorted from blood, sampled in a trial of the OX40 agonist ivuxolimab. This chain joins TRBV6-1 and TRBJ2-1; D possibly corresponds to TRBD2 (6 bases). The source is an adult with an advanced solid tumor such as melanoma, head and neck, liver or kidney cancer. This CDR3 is CASSERASAGNEQFF. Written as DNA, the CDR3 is TGTGCCAGCAGTGAACGGGCTAGCGCGGGCAATGAGCAGTTCTTC.